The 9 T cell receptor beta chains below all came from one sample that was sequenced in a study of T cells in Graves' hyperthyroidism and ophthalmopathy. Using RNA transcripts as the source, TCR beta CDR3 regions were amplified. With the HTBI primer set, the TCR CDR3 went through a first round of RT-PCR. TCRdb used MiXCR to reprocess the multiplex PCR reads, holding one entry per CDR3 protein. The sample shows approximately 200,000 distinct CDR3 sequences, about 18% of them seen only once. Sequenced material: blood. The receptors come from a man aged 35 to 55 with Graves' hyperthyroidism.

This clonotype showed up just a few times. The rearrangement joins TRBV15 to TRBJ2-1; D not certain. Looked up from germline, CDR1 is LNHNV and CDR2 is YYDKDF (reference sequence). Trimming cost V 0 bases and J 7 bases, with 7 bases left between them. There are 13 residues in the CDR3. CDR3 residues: CATSRERRNEQFF. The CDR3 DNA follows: TGTGCCACCAGCAGAGAAAGGAGAAATGAGCAGTTCTTC. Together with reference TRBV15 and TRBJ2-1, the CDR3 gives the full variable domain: DAMVIQNPRYQVTQFGKPVTLSCSQTLNHNVMYWYQQKSSQAPKLLFHYYDKDFNNEADTPDNFQSRRPNTSFCFLDIRSPGLGDTAMYLCATSRERRNEQFFGPGTRLTVL.

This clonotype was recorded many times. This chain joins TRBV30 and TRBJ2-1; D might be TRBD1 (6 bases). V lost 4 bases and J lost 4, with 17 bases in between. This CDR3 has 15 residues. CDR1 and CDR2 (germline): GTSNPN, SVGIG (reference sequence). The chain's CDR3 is CAWKQGRGGYNEQFF. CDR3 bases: TGTGCCTGGAAACAGGGCCGCGGTGGGTACAATGAGCAGTTCTTC.

CDR3 loop: CASSQDLGGYNSPLHF. The CDR3 nucleotides are TGCGCCAGCAGCCAAGATTTAGGGGGTTATAATTCACCCCTCCACTTT. The rearrangement joins TRBV4-3 to TRBJ1-6; TRBD1 might be the D (6 bases). The length of the CDR3 is 16 residues. The germline V gene encodes CDR1 LGHNA and CDR2 YSLEER. V was cut by 0 bases and J by 4 bases, with 10 bases left in between.

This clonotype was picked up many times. The CDR3 DNA reads TGTGCCAGCAGCAAGGGGACAGGGAGGACCGGGGAGCTGTTTTTT. Its translation is CASSKGTGRTGELFF. V and J are TRBV5-8 and TRBJ2-2; 9 bases agree with TRBD1. Germline V CDR1 and CDR2: SGHTS, YDEGEE. V lost 4 bases, J lost 5 bases, and 6 bases stayed unmatched. The CDR3 is 15 residues long.

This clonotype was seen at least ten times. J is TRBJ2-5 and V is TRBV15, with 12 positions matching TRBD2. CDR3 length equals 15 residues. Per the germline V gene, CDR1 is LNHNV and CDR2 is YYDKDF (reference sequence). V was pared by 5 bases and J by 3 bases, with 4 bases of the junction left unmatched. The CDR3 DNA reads TGTGCCACCAGCGGCGGACTAGCGGGGAAAGAGACCCAGTACTTC. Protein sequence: CATSGGLAGKETQYF.

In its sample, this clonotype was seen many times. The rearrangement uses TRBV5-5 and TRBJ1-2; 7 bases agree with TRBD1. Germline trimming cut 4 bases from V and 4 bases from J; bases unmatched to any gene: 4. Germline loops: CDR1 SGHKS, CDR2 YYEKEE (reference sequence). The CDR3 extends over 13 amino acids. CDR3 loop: CASSPGTAYGYTF. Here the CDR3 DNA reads TGTGCCAGCAGCCCAGGGACAGCCTATGGCTACACCTTC.

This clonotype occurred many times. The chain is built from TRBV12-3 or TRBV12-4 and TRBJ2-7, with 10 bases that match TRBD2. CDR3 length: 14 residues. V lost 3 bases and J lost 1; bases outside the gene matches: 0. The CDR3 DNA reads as TGTGCCAGCAGTTTTAGCGGGGGGTCCTACGAGCAGTACTTC. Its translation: CASSFSGGSYEQYF.

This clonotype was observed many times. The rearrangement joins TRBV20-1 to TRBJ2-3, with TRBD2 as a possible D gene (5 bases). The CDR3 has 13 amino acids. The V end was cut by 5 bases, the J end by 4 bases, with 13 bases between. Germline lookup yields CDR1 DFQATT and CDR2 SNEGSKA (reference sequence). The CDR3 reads CSAAGGPADTQYF. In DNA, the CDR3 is TGCAGTGCTGCGGGCGGTCCCGCAGATACGCAGTATTTT.

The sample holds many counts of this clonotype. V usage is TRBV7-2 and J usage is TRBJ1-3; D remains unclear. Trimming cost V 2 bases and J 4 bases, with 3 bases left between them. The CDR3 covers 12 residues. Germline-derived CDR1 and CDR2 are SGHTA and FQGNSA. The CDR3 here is CASSLFGNTIYF. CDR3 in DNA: TGTGCCAGCAGCTTATTCGGAAACACCATATATTTT.